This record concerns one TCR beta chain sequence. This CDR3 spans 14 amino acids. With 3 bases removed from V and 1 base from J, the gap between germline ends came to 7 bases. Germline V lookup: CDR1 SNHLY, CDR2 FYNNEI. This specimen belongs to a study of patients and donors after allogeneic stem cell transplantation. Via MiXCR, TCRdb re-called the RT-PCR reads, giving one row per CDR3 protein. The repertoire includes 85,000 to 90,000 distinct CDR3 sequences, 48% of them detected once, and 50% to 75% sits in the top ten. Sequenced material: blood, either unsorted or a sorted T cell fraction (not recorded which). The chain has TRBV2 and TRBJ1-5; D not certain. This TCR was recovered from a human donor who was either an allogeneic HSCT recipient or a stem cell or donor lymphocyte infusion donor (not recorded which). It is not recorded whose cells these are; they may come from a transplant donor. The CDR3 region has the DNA TGTGCCAGCAGTGACGTTAGGAGCAATCAGCCCCAGCATTTT. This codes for CASSDVRSNQPQHF.